The 2 T cell receptor beta chains presented below share a single source sample, sequenced in a study of shared clonotypes between healthy human individuals. TCRdb keeps only in-frame clones here, not all; method: immunoSEQ multiplex PCR. The repertoire holds 950,000 to 1,200,000 clones, with approximately 75% as singletons. Specimen: memory CD4+ T cells from PBMCs. Subset here: CD45RA-negative fraction. The receptors shown here come from a man aged 18 to 29 in good health. Some clones in this sample may be carry-over from other donors' samples.

The table lists this clone with a few counts. This sequence joins TRBV10-3 and TRBJ1-1; possibly TRBD1 for D (5 bases). Germline-derived CDR1 and CDR2 are ENHRY and SYGVKD. V was trimmed by 9 bases and J by 6 bases, leaving 23 bases between them. CDR3 length: 15 amino acids. Written as DNA, the CDR3 is TGTGCCATGAGGGCAGGGCTGGAAAGGAGGGCTGAAGCTTTCTTT. It translates to CAMRAGLERRAEAFF.

The gene calls are TRBV5-4 and TRBJ2-7; tentatively, D is TRBD1 or TRBD2 (5 bases each). CDR3 size: 16 residues. Germline V gene lookup returns CDR1 SGHNT and CDR2 YYREEE (reference sequence). The V and J ends lost 0 bases and 0 bases respectively, with 13 bases between them. The CDR3 region is CASSLGPGSPSYEQYF. For the CDR3, the DNA is TGTGCCAGCAGCTTGGGGCCAGGGAGCCCCTCCTACGAGCAGTACTTC.